The entry below gives a single T cell receptor delta chain sequence along with its context. The target antigen is unknown. The TCRdb protein comes from a much larger clone and disagrees with this DNA's translation at residue 12, likely due to a read error; the protein given here is derived from the DNA. Sequencing covered both gamma and delta TCR chains per sample. TCRdb fed the multiplex PCR reads to CATT. The sample includes 90,000 or so delta-chain clones, 0.75% to 1% of them seen just once. The sample originates from a study of γδ T cells in repeated Plasmodium falciparum infection. Study overall: The natural-infection arm compared Malian children under seasonal malaria with matched Australian children. Over 644 days, donors received four mosquito-bite P. falciparum NF54 infections. Study-wide results and caveats: Vdelta2-negative gammadelta repertoires appeared less diverse and less shared in Malian than Australian children.

Gammadelta T cells were flow-sorted from PBMC into Vgamma9/Vdelta2+ and Vdelta2-negative populations for bulk analysis. The germline V gene encodes CDR1 GEAIGNYY and CDR2 EKD. V lost 0 bases and J 7 bases, leaving 35 bases between the germline ends. CDR3 size: 21 residues. The TCR was taken from a pool of human donors (malaria-infected and uninfected, not separated). The source material was gamma-delta T cells from blood. This chain uses TRDV2 with TRDJ1; D is possibly TRDD3 (6 bases). The J gene, absent from TCRdb, was called here by matching the DNA to germline. The CDR3 protein is CACDTDNGSGDRGHPLGKLIF. The CDR3 bases are TGTGCCTGTGACACCGATAACGGTTCTGGGGATCGCGGCCATCCCCTGGGTAAACTCATCTTT.